Listed below are T cell receptor beta chains from one sample, sequenced in a study of T-cell reconstitution after alpha-beta-depleted transplantation in children. A single record per CDR3 protein comes from TCRdb applying MiXCR to the PCR reads. The sample lists 580,000 or so distinct CDR3 sequences; more than 20% were seen once. The input for sequencing was PBMCs, mostly from graft donor cells, taken 360 days after TCRalphabeta/CD19-depleted stem cell transplant. These receptors were obtained from a boy younger than two who had a stem cell transplant for acute myeloid leukemia, so the T cells may come from the graft donor. The CDR3 runs from the conserved cysteine through the conserved F or W. D genes are given only for firm matches. Expanded clones are given a class, and other clones once, few, many or no size at all.

clone_size	d_call	v_call	j_call	cdr3_nt	cdr3_aa
many	NA	TRBV29-1	TRBJ2-5	TGCAGCGTTGAAGACTTTCAGACCCAGTACTTC	CSVEDFQTQYF
many	NA	TRBV2	TRBJ1-5	TGTGCCAGCAGTGAAACCTTGGAACAGACTAGCAATCAGCCCCAGCATTTT	CASSETLEQTSNQPQHF
few	NA	TRBV6-5	TRBJ1-1	TGTGCCAGCAGTTACTCAGGTCTGAACACTGAAGCTTTCTTT	CASSYSGLNTEAFF
NA	NA	TRBV7-2	TRBJ2-2	TGTGCCAGCAGCTTGCGTCGGGGGGCCTTTACCGGGGAGCTGTTTTTT	CASSLRRGAFTGELFF
NA	NA	TRBV20-1	TRBJ2-5	TGCAGTGCTAGAGATTGGGACGGACAAGAGACCCAGTACTTC	CSARDWDGQETQYF
NA	NA	TRBV20-1	TRBJ1-1	TGCAGTACCATCGGGCTGAACACTGAAGCTTTCTTT	CSTIGLNTEAFF
NA	TRBD2	TRBV7-8	TRBJ2-1	TGTGCCAGCAGCTATACCGGACTAGATGACAATGAGCAGTTCTTC	CASSYTGLDDNEQFF
NA	NA	TRBV20-1	TRBJ1-4	TGCTGTGCCTCACCAGTTGCAACTAATGAAAAACTGTTTTTT	CCASPVATNEKLFF
many	TRBD1	TRBV11-3	TRBJ2-7	TGTGCCAGCAGCTTACGAGTGGGACAGGGAAGCTACGAGCAGTACTTC	CASSLRVGQGSYEQYF
many	TRBD1	TRBV2	TRBJ2-2	TGTGCCAGCAGTGAAAGGACAGGCAACACCGGGGAGCTGTTTTTT	CASSERTGNTGELFF